A single sample gave rise to the 7 T cell receptor beta chains below, sequenced in a study of post-analysis software for immune sequencing data. Carried by the TCR beta cDNA libraries were unique molecular identifiers. Using its own MiXCR run on the PCR reads, TCRdb lists one record per CDR3 protein. The data contain 450,000 to 650,000 distinct CDR3 sequences, around 47% of them singletons. Study-wide findings and caveats: TRBV segments more frequent in patients than in controls numbered about five and included TRBV5-6, TRBV5-1 and TRBV20-1.

Which antigens these TCRs recognize remains unknown. Sample: blood. Receptors were obtained from a girl aged 10 to 17 with multiple sclerosis.

The J gene is TRBJ2-1, the V gene TRBV12-3 or TRBV12-4; no firm D call. V was shortened by 6 bases and J by 0 bases, with 9 bases between the two germline ends. The CDR3 spans 14 residues. The CDR3 reads CASRAPSSYNEQFF. CDR3 coding DNA: TGTGCCAGCAGGGCACCAAGCTCCTACAATGAGCAGTTCTTC.

The rearrangement joins TRBV12-3 or TRBV12-4 to TRBJ2-3, with D tentatively TRBD2 (6 bases). The CDR3 spans 15 residues. The V end lost 6 bases, the J end lost 6 bases, and 19 bases lay between the germline ends. This chain's CDR3 is CASRPYRGKWDTQYF. The CDR3 coding sequence is TGTGCCAGCAGGCCCTACCGGGGGAAGTGGGATACGCAGTATTTT.

The chain combines TRBV4-1 with TRBJ2-7, with a tentative D call TRBD2 (6 bases). The V end lost 1 base, the J end lost 2 bases, and 12 bases lay between the germline ends. Germline CDR1 MGHRA, CDR2 YSYEKL. The CDR3 is 15 residues long. The CDR3 DNA reads TGCGCCAGCAGCCAAGTTGTAGCGGAGACCTACGAGCAGTACTTC. Amino acid sequence: CASSQVVAETYEQYF.

In this sample, this clonotype turned up once. At one end, the junction sequence differs from germline, possibly due to a read error. The chain recombines TRBV4-1 with TRBJ2-6; D is ambiguous. The CDR3 runs to 19 residues. Germline CDR1 is MGHRA and CDR2 is YSYEKL. As DNA, the CDR3 is TGCACCAGCAGCCAAGTTTATGCCTTGGCCTTGGCTGGGGCCAACGTCCTGACTTTC. It encodes CTSSQVYALALAGANVLTF.

This clonotype was seen only a few times. The chain carries TRBV7-9 and TRBJ2-7; 7 bases line up with TRBD2. V trimming: 5 bases; J trimming: 7 bases; junction bases outside the gene matches: 14. This CDR3 is built from 15 residues. Germline V gene sequence: CDR1 SEHNR, CDR2 FQNEAQ (reference sequence). The CDR3 sequence is CASSPRTQTGGEQYF. In DNA, the CDR3 is TGTGCCAGCAGCCCCCGGACGCAAACCGGGGGGGAGCAGTACTTC.

The J gene is TRBJ2-5, the V gene TRBV4-2, with a weak D call TRBD1 (5 bases). Between the trimmed V and J ends, which lost 0 bases and 7 bases, there was a span of 21 bases. Germline V lookup: CDR1 LGHNA, CDR2 YNFKEQ. This CDR3 has 17 residues. The CDR3 is CASSQDGAGSFRVTQYF. The CDR3 DNA follows: TGTGCCAGCAGCCAAGATGGGGCCGGCTCCTTTAGGGTGACCCAGTACTTC.

The chain carries TRBV12-3 or TRBV12-4 and TRBJ2-1; D may be TRBD2 (5 bases). The CDR3 spans 14 residues. V dropped 5 bases and J dropped 12 bases, with 20 bases sitting between them. The CDR3 DNA reads as TGTGCCAGCAGTCTTGACCTCGGAGGAGATGGGCAGTTCTTC. It is translated as CASSLDLGGDGQFF.